This TCR beta chain was recorded in a study of cytomegalovirus exposure and HLA in healthy donors. Overall study results and limits: No immune exposure information besides CMV serostatus was available.

A remark on this clone: Its target is not known.

60 Vbeta and 13 Jbeta primers were used in PCR. Repertoires were generated with immunoSEQ multiplex PCR, while TCRdb's copy carries only in-frame clones and drops some. The repertoire includes 250,000 to 350,000 clones, roughly 85% of them detected once, and 3.5% to 4.5% sits in the top ten. Sequenced: PBMCs. The origin of this receptor is a man in his forties in good health and CMV-seropositive.

CDR3 in amino acids: CASSGIRGTEAFF. CDR3 DNA: TGTGCCAGCAGTGGCATCAGGGGCACTGAAGCTTTCTTT. V and J are TRBV25-1 and TRBJ1-1; D perhaps matches TRBD1 (6 bases). Germline lookup yields CDR1 MGHDK and CDR2 SYGVNS. The ends were cut back, 4 bases at V and 4 bases at J, with 10 bases in the middle. The CDR3 loop spans 13 amino acids.